The clone carrying this T cell receptor beta chain came up many times. As yet, its antigen is unknown. From germline, CDR1 is LNHDA and CDR2 SQIVND (reference sequence). The germline V and J ends were trimmed by 1 base and 5 bases, with 9 bases remaining between them. The CDR3 length is 14 residues. The data are from a study of breast tumors, draining lymph nodes, adjacent tissues. General observations from the study: Tumor repertoires ranked between lymph nodes and nontumor tissue in diversity, with V and J gene preferences. Compared with basal-like, luminal-like tumors shared significantly more repertoire with nontumor tissue. That most tumor T cells come from lymph nodes remained unproven. Most tumor T cells seemingly derive from lymph node, then expand in tumor.

A single record per CDR3 protein comes from TCRdb applying MiXCR to the multiplex PCR reads. The table includes about 94,000 distinct CDR3 sequences, approximately 31% detected once. Samples came from axillary lymph nodes draining the breast cancer. This TCR derives from a female donor with breast cancer. Some clones in this sample may be carry-over from other donors' samples. The sample was axillary lymph node tissue. The gene calls are TRBV19 and TRBJ1-5; D not certain. The CDR3 is CASSIGEPYQPQHF. CDR3 nucleotides: TGTGCCAGTAGTATAGGGGAGCCTTATCAGCCCCAGCATTTT.